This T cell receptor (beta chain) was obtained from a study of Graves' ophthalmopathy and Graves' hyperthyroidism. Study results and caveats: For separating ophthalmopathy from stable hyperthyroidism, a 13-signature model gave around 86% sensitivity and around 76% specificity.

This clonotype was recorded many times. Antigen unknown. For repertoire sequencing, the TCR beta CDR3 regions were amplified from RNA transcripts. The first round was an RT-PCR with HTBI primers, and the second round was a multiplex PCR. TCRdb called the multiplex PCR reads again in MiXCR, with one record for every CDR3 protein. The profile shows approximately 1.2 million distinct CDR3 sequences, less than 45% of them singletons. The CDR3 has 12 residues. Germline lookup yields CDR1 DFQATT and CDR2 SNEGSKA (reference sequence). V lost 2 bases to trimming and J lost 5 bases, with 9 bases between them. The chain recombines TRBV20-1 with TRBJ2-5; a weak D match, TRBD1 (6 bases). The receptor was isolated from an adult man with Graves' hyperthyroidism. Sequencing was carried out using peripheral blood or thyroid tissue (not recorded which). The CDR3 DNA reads TGCAGTGCTAGAATCCAGGGGGAGACCCAGTACTTC. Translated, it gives CSARIQGETQYF.